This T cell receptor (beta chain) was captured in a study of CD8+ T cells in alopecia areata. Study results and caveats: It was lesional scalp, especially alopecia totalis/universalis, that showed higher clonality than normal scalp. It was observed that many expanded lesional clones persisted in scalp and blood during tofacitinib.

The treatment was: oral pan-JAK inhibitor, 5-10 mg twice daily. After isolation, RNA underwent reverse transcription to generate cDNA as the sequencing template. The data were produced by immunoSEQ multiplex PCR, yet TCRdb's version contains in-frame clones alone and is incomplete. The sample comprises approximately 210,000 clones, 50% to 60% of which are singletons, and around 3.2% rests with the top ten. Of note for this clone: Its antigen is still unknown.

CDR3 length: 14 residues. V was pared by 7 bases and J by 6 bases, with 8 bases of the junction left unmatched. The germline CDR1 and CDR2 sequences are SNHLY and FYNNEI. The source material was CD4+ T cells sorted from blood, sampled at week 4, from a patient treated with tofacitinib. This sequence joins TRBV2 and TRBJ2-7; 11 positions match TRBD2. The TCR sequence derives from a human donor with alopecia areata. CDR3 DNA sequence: TGTGCCAGCATGCCGGGACTAGCGGCTGCCGAGCAGTACTTC. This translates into CASMPGLAAAEQYF.